This T cell receptor (beta chain) appears in the sequencing data of a study of vaccination effects on CD4 cells after COVID-19. Data came from immunoSEQ multiplex PCR; TCRdb stores just in-frame clones and leaves some out. The sample lists about 24,000 clones; roughly three quarters were seen once. This clone occurred once. The antigen is unknown. Viral peptide pools were used in the ViraFEST assay to expand antigen-specific CD4+ T cells, and sequencing came afterward. Once cultured for approximately eleven days, the cells underwent separation to obtain CD4+ T cells. Participants received two doses of either the BNT162b2 or mRNA-1273 vaccine. CDR1 is WNHNN and CDR2 is SYGVQD in the germline V gene (reference sequence). V lost 6 bases to trimming and J lost 8 bases; unmatched junction nucleotides: 6. The CDR3 has 15 residues.

The sample was CD4+ T cells from PBMCs cultured with SARS-CoV-2 spike peptides, taken after COVID-19 vaccination. This chain joins TRBV10-1 and TRBJ2-1; 14 bases are a match to TRBD2. The sequence came from a human donor who received a COVID-19 vaccine. The CDR3 bases are TGCGCCAGCAGCGCAAGGACTAGCGGGGGGTATGAGCAGTTCTTC. Translation: CASSARTSGGYEQFF.